The 18 T cell receptor beta chains below come from one sample, sequenced in a study of beta chain features in type 1 diabetes. Study findings and constraints: For Type 1 diabetes patients, all four CD4+ subsets carried TCRB CDR3s that were moderately but significantly shorter.

The antigens these receptors bind are not known. Expressed TCRB transcripts were sequenced after all isolated RNA was converted to cDNA. Clones were sequenced by immunoSEQ multiplex PCR, and TCRdb holds only the in-frame ones, with some missing. This table has about 240,000 clones, more than 11% appearing once. The sequenced sample consisted of naive CD4+ T cells from blood. Receptors originate from a man aged 30 to 39 with type 1 diabetes.

The chain recombines TRBV30 with TRBJ1-2; D is possibly TRBD1 (5 bases). The V end lost 3 bases, the J end lost 0 bases, and 8 bases lay between the germline ends. The CDR3 sequence is 13 residues long. Germline lookup yields CDR1 GTSNPN and CDR2 SVGIG (reference sequence). In DNA, the CDR3 is TGTGCCTGGAGCAGGGCTGCTAACTATGGCTACACCTTC. This gives the protein CAWSRAANYGYTF.

The CDR3 loop is CASSSQGPNYGYTF. CDR3 bases: TGTGCCAGCAGCTCACAGGGGCCTAACTATGGCTACACCTTC. The chain recombines TRBV7-8 with TRBJ1-2; TRBD1 aligns across 7 bases. The CDR3 extends over 14 amino acids. The germline CDR1 and CDR2 sequences are SGHVS and FQNEAQ. V lost 4 bases, J lost 0 bases, and 2 bases stayed unmatched.

The rearrangement links TRBV5-1 to TRBJ2-1; 8 bases are shared with TRBD2. This CDR3 contains 15 residues. V trimming: 4 bases; J trimming: 3 bases; junction bases outside the gene matches: 6. In germline, CDR1 is SGHRS, CDR2 YFSETQ. The CDR3: CASSPGTRVYNEQFF. CDR3 coding DNA: TGCGCCAGCAGCCCCGGGACTAGGGTCTACAATGAGCAGTTCTTC. The full variable domain, rest sourced from reference TRBV5-1 and TRBJ2-1, is KAGVTQTPRYLIKTRGQQVTLSCSPISGHRSVSWYQQTPGQGLQFLFEYFSETQRNKGNFPGRFSGRQFSNSRSEMNVSTLELGDSALYLCASSPGTRVYNEQFFGPGTRLTVL.

The V call is TRBV5-1, the J call TRBJ1-3; D not resolved. V was trimmed by 3 bases and J by 3 bases, leaving 22 bases between them. Germline V lookup: CDR1 SGHRS, CDR2 YFSETQ. The CDR3 sequence is 18 residues long. The CDR3 DNA sequence: TGCGCCAGCAGCTATCAAGCCGACGCGGGATTCAGTGGAAACACCATATATTTT. Encoded protein: CASSYQADAGFSGNTIYF. Drawing the rest from reference TRBV5-1 and TRBJ1-3, the complete variable domain is KAGVTQTPRYLIKTRGQQVTLSCSPISGHRSVSWYQQTPGQGLQFLFEYFSETQRNKGNFPGRFSGRQFSNSRSEMNVSTLELGDSALYLCASSYQADAGFSGNTIYFGEGSWLTVV.

The chain combines TRBV11-3 with TRBJ2-7; TRBD1 matches at 7 bases. This CDR3 has 14 amino acids. The ends lost 7 bases at V and 5 bases at J; junction bases unmatched: 11. Germline V gene lookup returns CDR1 SGHNT and CDR2 YENEEA. The CDR3 region has the DNA TGTGCCAGCACCTGGGGCAGGGGGAACGACGAGCAGTACTTC. Encoded protein: CASTWGRGNDEQYF.

V and J are TRBV4-2 and TRBJ2-1, with 9 bases that match TRBD2. CDR3 length: 15 residues. The V and J ends lost 0 bases and 10 bases, in that order; junction bases with no gene match: 7. CDR1 LGHNA and CDR2 YNFKEQ come from the germline V gene. The CDR3 is CASSQDLRGGQEQFF. The CDR3 nucleotides read TGTGCCAGCAGCCAAGATTTGCGGGGGGGCCAGGAGCAGTTCTTC.

V gene TRBV2 combines with J gene TRBJ2-6, with D tentatively TRBD1 (6 bases). Trimming took off 5 bases at V and 2 bases at J, with 13 bases between the two ends. Germline lookup yields CDR1 SNHLY and CDR2 FYNNEI. The CDR3 length is 16 residues. The CDR3 DNA reads TGTGCCAGCAGTCGCTACAGGGACCCTGGGGCCAACGTCCTGACTTTC. Translation: CASSRYRDPGANVLTF.

The chain employs TRBV6-6 and TRBJ1-5; D ambiguous. Trimming took off 0 bases at V and 7 bases at J, with 16 bases between the two ends. The CDR3 length is 16 residues. CDR1 and CDR2 (germline): MNHNY, SVGAGI (reference sequence). This CDR3 is CASSYSTGRGGQPQHF. The CDR3 DNA is TGTGCCAGCAGTTACTCGACCGGCCGTGGAGGGCAGCCCCAGCATTTT.

This chain connects TRBV2 to TRBJ2-2, with 8 positions matching TRBD2. Germline-derived CDR1 and CDR2 are SNHLY and FYNNEI. The trim removed 7 bases at V and 0 bases at J, leaving 16 bases unmatched. CDR3 length: 19 amino acids. CDR3 nucleotides: TGTGCCAGCACCTCTACTGGGACTAGTCGGGCTTCGAACACCGGGGAGCTGTTTTTT. The encoded protein is CASTSTGTSRASNTGELFF.

In its sample, this clone was seen a few times. The J gene is TRBJ2-7, the V gene TRBV4-2; maybe TRBD2 (6 bases). Germline V gene data show CDR1 as LGHNA and CDR2 as YNFKEQ. This CDR3 comprises 16 residues. Trimming took 1 base from V and 0 from J, leaving 13 bases between them. The CDR3 here is CASSQAGGSSSYEQYF. As DNA, the CDR3 is TGTGCCAGCAGCCAAGCCGGGGGATCCAGCTCCTACGAGCAGTACTTC.

This rearrangement joins TRBV29-1 to TRBJ2-5, with 8 bases that match TRBD1. The CDR3 covers 14 residues. Germline values: CDR1 SQVTM, CDR2 ANQGSEA. The J segment lost 4 bases and the V segment lost 3 bases, leaving 7 bases of the junction unmatched. CDR3 amino acids: CSVDPRTGPETQYF. CDR3 nucleotide sequence: TGCAGCGTTGATCCCCGGACAGGGCCAGAGACCCAGTACTTC. Based on the CDR3 plus reference TRBV29-1 and TRBJ2-5, the full variable domain is SAVISQKPSRDICQRGTSLTIQCQVDSQVTMMFWYRQQPGQSLTLIATANQGSEATYESGFVIDKFPISRPNLTFSTLTVSNMSPEDSSIYLCSVDPRTGPETQYFGPGTRLLVL.

In this sample, this clone turned up a few times. V gene TRBV18 combines with J gene TRBJ2-2; 8 nucleotides align to TRBD1. In germline, CDR1 is KGHSH, CDR2 LQKENI. The V segment lost 0 bases and the J segment 2 bases; nucleotides outside the gene matches: 2. The CDR3 is 16 amino acids. CDR3 loop: CASSPPDRVNTGELFF. Here the CDR3 DNA reads TGTGCCAGCTCACCACCGGACAGGGTCAACACCGGGGAGCTGTTTTTT.

This clone was seen a handful of times. The chain couples TRBV5-1 to TRBJ2-3; 8 nucleotides align to TRBD1. Germline V gene data show CDR1 as SGHRS and CDR2 as YFSETQ. V lost 4 bases and J lost 4; bases outside the gene matches: 2. The CDR3 totals 13 residues. For the CDR3, the DNA is TGCGCCAGCAGCCCGACAGGGGCAGATACGCAGTATTTT. Residues: CASSPTGADTQYF.

V is TRBV9 and J is TRBJ2-3; a weak D match, TRBD1 (6 bases). The CDR3 is 16 amino acids. The germline gives CDR1 SGDLS, CDR2 YYNGEE. Trimming shortened V by 2 bases and J by 1 base, and 14 bases separated the two germline ends. The CDR3 nucleotides are TGTGCCAGCAGCGTGTACCACAGGGCCGGCACAGATACGCAGTATTTT. This sequence encodes CASSVYHRAGTDTQYF.

The chain is built from TRBV5-1 and TRBJ1-6, with 11 bases lining up with TRBD1. V was pared by 4 bases and J by 7 bases, with 4 bases of the junction left unmatched. The CDR3 length is 15 residues. Per the germline V gene, CDR1 is SGHRS and CDR2 is YFSETQ. The CDR3 DNA reads as TGCGCCAGCAGCGGCGGGACAGGGGGAAATTCACCCCTCCACTTT. Translated, it gives CASSGGTGGNSPLHF.

The gene calls are TRBV4-1 and TRBJ1-4; 7 bases fit TRBD1. V dropped 1 base and J dropped 9; count of bases not matched to a gene: 8. The CDR3 is made up of 15 amino acids. Germline CDR1 is MGHRA and CDR2 is YSYEKL. The CDR3 DNA is TGCGCCAGCAGCCAAGTCGGGACAGCGGGCAAAAAACTGTTTTTT. This sequence encodes CASSQVGTAGKKLFF.

This clone came up a few times. The chain carries TRBV14 and TRBJ2-7; 7 bases map to TRBD1. Per the germline V gene, CDR1 is SGHDN and CDR2 is FVKESK. The CDR3 is 13 amino acids. Germline trimming cut 5 bases from V and 7 bases from J; bases unmatched to any gene: 8. This CDR3 reads CASSSGQYLEQYF. The CDR3 region has the DNA TGTGCCAGCAGCTCGGGACAGTACTTGGAGCAGTACTTC.

This clone was counted between two and nine times. The chain recombines TRBV7-9 with TRBJ2-7; 9 nucleotides agree with TRBD1. This CDR3 spans 13 amino acids. V lost 4 bases and J lost 4; bases outside the gene matches: 2. Germline lookup yields CDR1 SEHNR and CDR2 FQNEAQ (reference sequence). CDR3 sequence reads: CASSSGTGYEQYF. The CDR3 nucleotides read TGTGCCAGCAGCTCCGGGACAGGGTACGAGCAGTACTTC.